The 28 T cell receptor beta chains given below trace back to one sample, sequenced in a study of T cells in Graves' hyperthyroidism and ophthalmopathy. Researchers amplified the TCR beta CDR3 regions from RNA transcripts. The HTBI primer set drove a first-round RT-PCR of the TCR CDR3. TCRdb independently ran MiXCR on the multiplex PCR reads; one entry per CDR3 protein. The data hold roughly 580,000 distinct CDR3 sequences, with around 42% observed a single time. Sequencing was performed on peripheral blood or thyroid tissue (not recorded which). Source of these receptors: a woman aged 18-29 years with Graves' hyperthyroidism.

This clonotype was detected only once. A much larger clone differs from this one at a single base, so this may be a read error. The rearrangement uses TRBV7-9 and TRBJ1-2; D may be TRBD1 (5 bases). The V end lost 7 bases, the J end lost 4 bases, and 10 bases lay between the germline ends. The CDR3 sequence is 12 residues long. Germline V gene lookup returns CDR1 SEHNR and CDR2 FQNEAQ (reference sequence). The DNA for the CDR3 is TGTGCCAGCACGGCCGGGACCTATGGCTACACCTTC. Residues: CASTAGTYGYTF.

Comments on this clonotype: This may be a read error, as it is one base from a much larger clone. V and J are TRBV2 and TRBJ1-2; D gene uncertain. CDR3 size: 13 residues. Germline-derived CDR1 and CDR2 are SNHLY and FYNNEI. Trimming removed 5 bases from V and 0 bases from J, with 7 bases in between. The DNA of the CDR3 is TGTGCCAGCAGTTACGGGACTAACTATGGCTACACCTTC. This gives the protein CASSYGTNYGYTF.

The rearrangement joins TRBV7-2 to TRBJ2-7; D possibly corresponds to TRBD2 (6 bases). Germline CDR1 reads SGHTA; CDR2 reads FQGNSA. The CDR3 runs 15 residues. The ends were cut back, 3 bases at V and 5 bases at J, with 17 bases in the middle. CDR3 residues: CASSFGGLRLDEQYF. The CDR3 DNA sequence: TGTGCCAGCAGCTTTGGAGGGCTAAGGTTGGACGAGCAGTACTTC.

The rearrangement uses TRBV10-3 and TRBJ1-5; D perhaps matches TRBD1 (5 bases). Germline V gene sequence: CDR1 ENHRY, CDR2 SYGVKD. The CDR3 extends over 14 amino acids. V gave up 2 bases and J gave up 7 bases, with 12 bases separating them. In nucleotides, the CDR3 is TGTGCCATCAGTGAGGGCAGGGACGGACAGCCCCAGCATTTT. This translates into CAISEGRDGQPQHF.

The chain employs TRBV7-9 and TRBJ1-2; D unresolved. Germline-derived CDR1 and CDR2 are SEHNR and FQNEAQ (reference sequence). The CDR3 extends over 16 amino acids. V shed 3 bases and J shed 8 bases, with 22 bases lying between them. The CDR3 region is CASSLVGQAALGGYTF. The CDR3 nucleotides read TGTGCCAGCAGCTTGGTAGGGCAGGCGGCCTTGGGAGGCTACACCTTC.

In this sample, this clonotype turned up once. The gene calls are TRBV7-2 and TRBJ2-2; the D is unclear. Germline V gene data show CDR1 as SGHTA and CDR2 as FQGNSA. Trimming removed 2 bases from V and 3 bases from J, with 10 bases in between. The CDR3 loop spans 15 amino acids. The CDR3, as DNA: TGTGCCAGCAGCTTATGGGGTGGGCACACCGGGGAGCTGTTTTTT. This sequence encodes CASSLWGGHTGELFF. The full variable domain, its missing parts supplied by reference TRBV7-2 and TRBJ2-2, is GAGVSQSPSNKVTEKGKDVELRCDPISGHTALYWYRQSLGQGLEFLIYFQGNSAPDKSGLPSDRFSAERTGGSVSTLTIQRTQQEDSAVYLCASSLWGGHTGELFFGEGSRLTVL.

Many counts were recorded for this clonotype. The gene calls are TRBV7-6 and TRBJ1-2; 7 nucleotides agree with TRBD1. The CDR3 loop spans 13 amino acids. V lost 5 bases and J lost 8; bases outside the gene matches: 8. Germline-derived CDR1 and CDR2 are SGHVS and FNYEAQ. This CDR3 is CASSAPDRRGYTF. CDR3 in DNA: TGTGCCAGCAGCGCCCCGGACAGGCGGGGCTACACCTTC.

V and J are TRBV25-1 and TRBJ1-6; D is undetermined. The CDR3 totals 12 residues. Trimming stripped 8 bases from V and 7 bases from J, with 9 bases between. Germline loops: CDR1 MGHDK, CDR2 SYGVNS. CDR3 DNA: TGTGCCAGCTGCCCAGGCAATTCACCCCTCCACTTT. Amino acids: CASCPGNSPLHF. The full variable domain, completed using reference TRBV25-1 and TRBJ1-6, is EADIYQTPRYLVIGTGKKITLECSQTMGHDKMYWYQQDPGMELHLIHYSYGVNSTEKGDLSSESTVSRIRTEHFPLTLESARPSHTSQYLCASCPGNSPLHFGNGTRLTVT.

This clonotype turned up a few times. The chain is built from TRBV12-3 or TRBV12-4 and TRBJ2-2; D is ambiguous. Trimming stripped 2 bases from V and 1 base from J, with 5 bases between. CDR3 length: 14 residues. CDR3 sequence: CASSLPENTGELFF. CDR3 nucleotide sequence: TGTGCCAGCAGTTTACCCGAGAACACCGGGGAGCTGTTTTTT.

This sequence joins TRBV2 and TRBJ1-2; 10 bases align to TRBD1. Looked up from germline, CDR1 is SNHLY and CDR2 is FYNNEI. V dropped 5 bases and J dropped 4; count of bases not matched to a gene: 19. The CDR3 is made up of 19 amino acids. CDR3 in amino acids: CASSSELSGTGDFGYGYTF. The CDR3 DNA reads as TGTGCCAGCAGTTCCGAGCTCTCCGGGACAGGGGATTTTGGCTATGGCTACACCTTC.

The chain recombines TRBV25-1 with TRBJ1-2, with D uncertain. CDR1 is MGHDK, CDR2 SYGVNS, per germline. Between the trimmed V and J ends, which lost 3 bases and 4 bases, there was a span of 9 bases. The CDR3 is 13 amino acids. DNA of the CDR3: TGTGCCAGCAGTGAGCACAGATCCTATGGCTACACCTTC. Translation: CASSEHRSYGYTF.

The rearrangement joins TRBV20-1 to TRBJ2-7; D unresolved. CDR1 is DFQATT, CDR2 SNEGSKA, per germline (reference sequence). V shed 0 bases and J shed 7 bases, with 10 bases lying between them. The CDR3 consists of 12 residues. CDR3 in DNA: TGCAGTGCTAGAGATCTATTGGGGGAGCAGTACTTC. Its protein is CSARDLLGEQYF.

This clonotype was seen repeatedly, ten times or more. The rearrangement joins TRBV7-9 to TRBJ2-7; D tentatively reads TRBD1 or TRBD2 (5 bases each). Deletions cut 5 bases from V and 5 bases from J, with 19 bases between. There are 15 residues in the CDR3. Germline V gene data show CDR1 as SEHNR and CDR2 as FQNEAQ (reference sequence). The CDR3 reads CASSPPGTRDHEQYF. CDR3 sequence (DNA): TGTGCCAGCAGCCCACCGGGGACCAGGGATCACGAGCAGTACTTC. Variable domain in full (rest from reference TRBV7-9 and TRBJ2-7): DTGVSQNPRHKITKRGQNVTFRCDPISEHNRLYWYRQTLGQGPEFLTYFQNEAQLEKSRLLSDRFSAERPKGSFSTLEIQRTEQGDSAMYLCASSPPGTRDHEQYFGPGTRLTVT.

V and J are TRBV19 and TRBJ2-1, with 11 bases aligning to TRBD2. With V trimmed by 8 bases and J by 9 bases, 9 bases remained unmatched. Germline values: CDR1 LNHDA, CDR2 SQIVND (reference sequence). The CDR3 is 14 amino acids. DNA for the CDR3: TGTGCCAGTGCACTAGCGGGAGTCTATAGTGAGCAGTTCTTC. The encoded protein is CASALAGVYSEQFF.

V usage is TRBV7-9 and J usage is TRBJ1-6; 9 nucleotides align to TRBD1. Germline V gene lookup returns CDR1 SEHNR and CDR2 FQNEAQ (reference sequence). The CDR3 has 14 amino acids. J gave up 9 bases and V 3 bases, and 3 bases lay outside the gene matches. CDR3 nucleotide sequence: TGTGCCAGCAGCTTCGGGACAGGGCTTTCACCCCTCCACTTT. It specifies CASSFGTGLSPLHF.

This chain connects TRBV12-3 or TRBV12-4 to TRBJ1-1; no clear D gene. The CDR3 totals 15 residues. V dropped 7 bases and J dropped 0 bases, with 15 bases sitting between them. This CDR3 reads CASNRLGRLNTEAFF. CDR3 sequence (DNA): TGTGCCAGCAACCGGTTGGGCAGATTGAACACTGAAGCTTTCTTT.

This clonotype has more than one count but fewer than ten. The V call is TRBV7-6, the J call TRBJ1-1; D uncertain. Germline CDR1 and CDR2: SGHVS and FNYEAQ. V was clipped by 1 base and J by 2 bases, with 11 bases between them. This CDR3 contains 15 residues. The CDR3 DNA sequence: TGTGCCAGCAGCTTAGACCCGGAGGGAAACACTGAAGCTTTCTTT. Residues: CASSLDPEGNTEAFF.

This chain connects TRBV9 to TRBJ2-2; 7 bases are a match to TRBD1. Germline V gene data show CDR1 as SGDLS and CDR2 as YYNGEE. V dropped 0 bases and J dropped 4; count of bases not matched to a gene: 6. The CDR3 has 16 amino acids. CDR3 sequence reads: CASSVGPGTVTGELFF. The CDR3 DNA reads TGTGCCAGCAGCGTAGGTCCTGGGACAGTCACCGGGGAGCTGTTTTTT.

The rearrangement uses TRBV29-1 and TRBJ1-2; D call uncertain. The CDR3 covers 11 residues. CDR1 and CDR2 (germline): SQVTM, ANQGSEA. Between the trimmed V and J ends, which lost 5 bases and 4 bases, there was a span of 8 bases. CDR3 protein: CSVNDLYGYTF. The CDR3 DNA is TGCAGCGTTAATGACCTCTATGGCTACACCTTC.

The rearrangement joins TRBV20-1 to TRBJ2-5; D may be TRBD1 or TRBD2 (6 bases each). The V end lost 5 bases, the J end lost 2 bases, and 15 bases lay between the germline ends. The CDR3 runs 14 residues. CDR1 and CDR2 (germline): DFQATT, SNEGSKA (reference sequence). The CDR3 bases are TGCAGTGCTCAGAGGAGAGGGGGGCAAGAGACCCAGTACTTC. This translates into CSAQRRGGQETQYF.

The chain joins TRBV7-3 to TRBJ2-2; D gene unclear. Germline-derived CDR1 and CDR2 are SGHTA and FQGTGA. The germline V and J ends were trimmed by 5 bases and 4 bases, with 14 bases remaining between them. CDR3 length equals 15 residues. Written as DNA, the CDR3 is TGTGCCAGCAGCACGGCACAGACCCTCACCGGGGAGCTGTTTTTT. This codes for CASSTAQTLTGELFF. Based on the CDR3 plus reference TRBV7-3 and TRBJ2-2, the full variable domain is GAGVSQTPSNKVTEKGKYVELRCDPISGHTALYWYRQSLGQGPEFLIYFQGTGAADDSGLPNDRFFAVRPEGSVSTLKIQRTERGDSAVYLCASSTAQTLTGELFFGEGSRLTVL.

With respect to this clonotype: A read error may explain this, as a much larger clone is one base away. The chain is built from TRBV7-9 and TRBJ1-2, with D hard to call. The CDR3 spans 12 residues. Germline V gene data show CDR1 as SEHNR and CDR2 as FQNEAQ (reference sequence). The CDR3 DNA reads TGTGCCAACAGCTTACCGAAGTATGGCTACACCTTC. Residues: CANSLPKYGYTF.

CDR3 nucleotides: TGTGCCAGTAGTATCGAACTAGCGGGATCCTACGAGCAGTACTTC. It yields the protein CASSIELAGSYEQYF. The chain carries TRBV19 and TRBJ2-7, with TRBD2 matching 10 bases. The junction had 3 bases not matched to a gene; V was cut back by 3 bases and J by 1 base. Germline V gene sequence: CDR1 LNHDA, CDR2 SQIVND (reference sequence). CDR3 length equals 15 residues.

This clonotype was seen ten or more times. The chain carries TRBV29-1 and TRBJ1-2; 10 bases agree with TRBD1. The ends lost 4 bases at V and 5 bases at J; junction bases unmatched: 1. Per germline, CDR1 SQVTM and CDR2 ANQGSEA. The CDR3 spans 12 residues. The CDR3 DNA follows: TGCAGCGTTGGGGGACAGGGGTATGGCTACACCTTC. It specifies CSVGGQGYGYTF.

The chain has TRBV7-8 and TRBJ2-7; 10 bases fit TRBD2. The CDR3 spans 13 residues. Per germline, CDR1 SGHVS and CDR2 FQNEAQ. Trimming removed 7 bases from V and 6 bases from J; junction bases left unmatched: 6. CDR3 amino acids: CASKPSGSVEQYF. DNA of the CDR3: TGTGCCAGCAAGCCTAGCGGGAGTGTCGAGCAGTACTTC.

This chain joins TRBV2 and TRBJ1-1, with D perhaps matching TRBD1 (5 bases). Germline V gene data show CDR1 as SNHLY and CDR2 as FYNNEI. The CDR3 sequence is 15 residues long. V was shortened by 1 base and J by 4 bases, with 13 bases between the two germline ends. The CDR3 nucleotides read TGTGCCAGCAGTGAAGGCTTCGGGGCGTCCACTGAAGCTTTCTTT. This translates into CASSEGFGASTEAFF. Full variable domain (outside the CDR3, taken from reference TRBV2 and TRBJ1-1): EPEVTQTPSHQVTQMGQEVILRCVPISNHLYFYWYRQILGQKVEFLVSFYNNEISEKSEIFDDQFSVERPDGSNFTLKIRSTKLEDSAMYFCASSEGFGASTEAFFGQGTRLTVV.

This clonotype occurred many times. This chain uses TRBV7-2 with TRBJ2-7; TRBD2 matches 11 bases. Trimming at V came to 5 bases and at J to 6 bases, leaving 9 bases not matched to a gene. Germline V lookup: CDR1 SGHTA, CDR2 FQGNSA. The CDR3 is made up of 15 amino acids. The chain's CDR3 is CASSPGTSGPREQYF. CDR3 sequence (DNA): TGTGCCAGCAGCCCTGGGACTAGCGGTCCTCGCGAGCAGTACTTC.

The chain links TRBV7-9 to TRBJ2-7; possibly TRBD2 for D (6 bases). This CDR3 spans 14 amino acids. CDR1 and CDR2 (germline): SEHNR, FQNEAQ (reference sequence). V was clipped by 3 bases and J by 2 bases, with 11 bases between them. In DNA form, the CDR3 reads TGTGCCAGCAGCTTGACGGGAGAGCCCTACGAGCAGTACTTC. Protein sequence: CASSLTGEPYEQYF. The whole variable domain, remainder taken from reference TRBV7-9 and TRBJ2-7, is DTGVSQNPRHKITKRGQNVTFRCDPISEHNRLYWYRQTLGQGPEFLTYFQNEAQLEKSRLLSDRFSAERPKGSFSTLEIQRTEQGDSAMYLCASSLTGEPYEQYFGPGTRLTVT.